The T cell receptor beta chain described here comes from a study of CXCR3-negative and CXCR3-positive naive CD8 T cells. Study-wide findings and caveats: Similar TRBV-TRBJ usage was seen in naive cells (both CXCR3-negative and CXCR3-positive), but memory cells differed. TRB CDR3s were more hydrophobic in CXCR3-positive than in CXCR3-negative naive cells.

With respect to this clonotype: The antigen is unknown.

CDR1 is MDHEN and CDR2 is SYDVKM in the germline V gene. This CDR3 region has 15 residues. Preparation of TRB cDNA libraries relied on 5' RACE carrying UMI labels. TCRdb reprocessed the 5' RACE reads, with one entry per CDR3 protein and no DNA. The sample yields under 150,000 distinct CDR3 sequences, of which the top ten take up 0.4% to 0.45%. The sequenced sample was naive CXCR3+ CD8+ T cells from blood. Stated subset: CD45RO-CCR7+CD27+CD95- naive CD8+ T cells expressing CXCR3 (TNR3+). This clonotype originated in a human donor in good health. Some clones in this sample may be carry-over from other donors' samples. This chain links TRBV28 with TRBJ2-7; absent DNA, TCRdb's TRBD1 call cannot be checked. CDR3 sequence: CATQPPGPSSYEQYF.